A selection of T cell receptor beta chains follows, all from one sample in a study of T cell repertoires in cytomegalovirus infection. TCRdb fed the reads into MiXCR, producing one record per CDR3 protein. The sample holds 200,000 to 300,000 distinct CDR3 sequences, approximately 14% seen once. Sequenced input: PBMCs. Source of these receptors: a human donor in good health (CMV status not recorded). Some clones in this sample may be carry-over from other donors' samples. Each CDR3 is given with its conserved first and last residue. Each record gives: J gene, clone size, D gene, V gene, CDR3 DNA, CDR3 protein. A D gene is named only where the DNA matches it firmly. Expanded clones get a size class; other rows say once, few or many, or leave the size out.

>TRBJ2-1|NA|NA|TRBV19
TGTGCCAGTAGTCTCAGTTCTAATGAGCAGTTCTTC
CASSLSSNEQFF
>TRBJ2-5|many|TRBD2|TRBV7-2
TGTGCCAGCAGCTATCTAGCGGGAGTGGAGACCCAGTACTTC
CASSYLAGVETQYF
>TRBJ2-2|many|NA|TRBV19
TGTGCCAGTAGTATTCAGGGAAACACCCCCGGGGAGCTGTTTTTT
CASSIQGNTPGELFF
>TRBJ1-2|many|NA|TRBV7-8
TGTGCCAGCAGCCAGGACAGAAACTATGGCTACACCTTC
CASSQDRNYGYTF
>TRBJ2-5|many|TRBD2|TRBV7-2
TGTGCCAGCACCAAACGTATAGCGGGGGGCCAAGAGACCCAGTACTTC
CASTKRIAGGQETQYF
>TRBJ2-5|many|TRBD2|TRBV6-6
TGTGCCAGCAGTTACTCGGGACTAGCGGGAGTGGCCAGCTGGACCCAGTACTTC
CASSYSGLAGVASWTQYF
>TRBJ1-1|many|NA|TRBV20-1
TGCAGTGCTAGCCGGACTCCTGAAGCTTTCTTT
CSASRTPEAFF
>TRBJ2-2|few|TRBD2|TRBV18
TGTGCCAGCTCACCACCGGGACTAGCGGGAACCGGGGAGCTGTTTTTT
CASSPPGLAGTGELFF
>TRBJ2-3|few|TRBD1|TRBV6-6
TGTGCCAGCAGCCTGGACAGGGTTGCAGATACGCAGTATTTT
CASSLDRVADTQYF
>TRBJ1-4|NA|NA|TRBV2
TGTGCCAGCAGAGTAACCAGCGCGGGGGAAAAACTGTTTTTT
CASRVTSAGEKLFF
>TRBJ2-2|NA|NA|TRBV6-6
TGTGCCAGCAGTTACCCGCCAGGAACAAACACCGGGGAGCTGTTTTTT
CASSYPPGTNTGELFF
>TRBJ1-3|many|TRBD1|TRBV12-5
TGTGCTAGTGGTTTGGTACGAGGAACCGGGACAGGGGTCTCTGGAAACACCATATATTTT
CASGLVRGTGTGVSGNTIYF
>TRBJ1-3|NA|NA|TRBV5-1
TGCGCCAGCAGCTGGACGGGACGGAGCTCTGGAAACACCATATATTTT
CASSWTGRSSGNTIYF
>TRBJ1-1|many|NA|TRBV5-6
TGTGCCAGCAGGAAGAACACTGAAGCTTTCTTT
CASRKNTEAFF
>TRBJ1-5|many|NA|TRBV25-1
TGTGCCAGCAGTGACCCCGGAGGGCCCCAGCATTTT
CASSDPGGPQHF
>TRBJ1-2|few|NA|TRBV3-1
TGTGCCAGCAGCCAATCTCCGAAAGGACTCGTAAACACCTTC
CASSQSPKGLVNTF
>TRBJ1-6|many|NA|TRBV7-9
TGTGCCAGCAGCTCGGACACGGGCAACTCACCCCTCCACTTT
CASSSDTGNSPLHF
>TRBJ1-5|few|NA|TRBV9
TGTGCCAGCAGCCCCGGACAGCTTAGCAATCAGCCCCAGCATTTT
CASSPGQLSNQPQHF
>TRBJ2-1|NA|NA|TRBV19
TGTGCCAGTAGTATAGATGGTAGCAATTACAATGAGCAGTTCTTC
CASSIDGSNYNEQFF
>TRBJ2-2|few|NA|TRBV6-2/TRBV6-3
TGTGCCAACAGCCCCGACAGGCCGAACACCGGGGAGCTGTTTTTT
CANSPDRPNTGELFF
>TRBJ2-7|NA|TRBD2|TRBV5-1
TGCGCCAGCAGCGGGGGACTAGCGGGGGCCGGCGGGGACGAGCAGTACTTC
CASSGGLAGAGGDEQYF
>TRBJ2-7|few|NA|TRBV15
TGTGCCACCAGCAGAGGTGGACAAACTGGCGAGCAGTACTTC
CATSRGGQTGEQYF
>TRBJ2-3|many|NA|TRBV7-2
TGTGCCAGCAGCTTATTGGGCTCTACTAGCACAGATACGCAGTATTTT
CASSLLGSTSTDTQYF
>TRBJ2-4|many|TRBD1|TRBV7-8
TGTGCCAGCAGCTTAGCAGGGACAGGAGTAGCCAAAAACATTCAGTACTTC
CASSLAGTGVAKNIQYF
>TRBJ2-5|few|TRBD2|TRBV10-3
TGTGCCATCAGCCAAGTGGCGGGGGGGCCCCAAGAGACCCAGTACTTC
CAISQVAGGPQETQYF
>TRBJ2-1|many|TRBD2|TRBV29-1
TGCAGCGTTGAAGGGCTAGCGGGAGATTTCTACAATGAGCAGTTCTTC
CSVEGLAGDFYNEQFF
>TRBJ2-1|many|TRBD2|TRBV12-3/TRBV12-4
TGTGCCAGCAGTCAGGGACTAGCGGGGCCCTACAATGAGCAGTTCTTC
CASSQGLAGPYNEQFF
>TRBJ1-5|NA|NA|TRBV12-3/TRBV12-4
TGTGCCAGCAGTTTAGTCGCCGCTGGTGGGTCCAATCAGCCCCAGCATTTT
CASSLVAAGGSNQPQHF
>TRBJ2-1|few|TRBD2|TRBV5-1
TGCGCCAGCAGTTCAGGACTAGCGGGGGGGCCGAGGGATGAGCAGTTCTTC
CASSSGLAGGPRDEQFF
>TRBJ2-6|few|NA|TRBV5-1
TGCGCCAGCCGAATCGACAGCTCTGGGGCCAACGTCCTGACTTTC
CASRIDSSGANVLTF
>TRBJ1-1|NA|NA|TRBV29-1
TGCAGCGTTGTAGTCAGAGCCATGAACACTGAAGCTTTCTTT
CSVVVRAMNTEAFF
>TRBJ1-1|many|NA|TRBV6-2/TRBV6-3
TGTGCCAGCAGCCCCCTGGGTCAAGGATCATTTATGGGTGAAGCTTTCTTT
CASSPLGQGSFMGEAFF
>TRBJ2-4|many|NA|TRBV19
TGTGCCAGTAGGCGGGACAGCTTAAACATTCAGTACTTC
CASRRDSLNIQYF
>TRBJ2-7|many|TRBD2|TRBV27
TGTGCCAGCAGACGGACTAGCGGGATACACCACGAGCAGTACTTC
CASRRTSGIHHEQYF
>TRBJ1-5|NA|TRBD1|TRBV19
TGTGCCAGTAGCAGGGACAGGGAGCTGACACAGCCCCAGCATTTT
CASSRDRELTQPQHF
>TRBJ1-2|few|TRBD1|TRBV3-1
TGTGCCAGCAGCCAAGTACTGACAGGGGGCTCTGGCTACACCTTC
CASSQVLTGGSGYTF
>TRBJ1-5|NA|NA|TRBV10-3
TGTGCCACAAACGACGGGGCGGAGCCCCAGCATTTT
CATNDGAEPQHF
>TRBJ1-6|few|TRBD1|TRBV29-1
TGCAGCGTTATGACAGGGGGCAATTCACCCCTCCACTTT
CSVMTGGNSPLHF
>TRBJ2-2|NA|NA|TRBV7-3
TGTGCCAGCAGCCCCCACAGGATAAACACCGGGGAGCTGTTTTTT
CASSPHRINTGELFF
>TRBJ2-5|NA|NA|TRBV4-1
TGCGCCAGCAGCCAACCCGGCCGGGGTGAAGAGACCCAGTACTTC
CASSQPGRGEETQYF
>TRBJ2-3|many|NA|TRBV7-3
TGTGCCAGCAGCTCCTCGGGGCCCGGGGGCACAGATACGCAGTATTTT
CASSSSGPGGTDTQYF
>TRBJ2-3|many|NA|TRBV7-9
TGTGCCAGCAGCTTAAAACGGGGGCCCACAGATACGCAGTATTTT
CASSLKRGPTDTQYF
>TRBJ2-3|many|TRBD1|TRBV7-2
TGTGCCAGCAGCTTAGCAGGACAGGGGGCATATACGCAGTATTTT
CASSLAGQGAYTQYF
>TRBJ1-1|few|NA|TRBV28
TGTGCCAGCACCACCCCCCTTTCGAGGACTGAAGCTTTCTTT
CASTTPLSRTEAFF
>TRBJ2-7|many|TRBD2|TRBV7-2
TGTGCCATAGGGCATCCCGGGAGGGCCCACGAGCAGTACTTC
CAIGHPGRAHEQYF
>TRBJ1-1|NA|NA|TRBV6-5
TGTGCCAGCAAAACTCAGGGGAACACTGAAGCTTTCTTT
CASKTQGNTEAFF
>TRBJ1-2|few|NA|TRBV29-1
TGCAGCGTTGAAGGAAGCGTCGGTGGCTACACCTTC
CSVEGSVGGYTF
>TRBJ2-7|many|NA|TRBV15
TGTGCCACTGAGGCAGGGCAGGGTGAGGGCGAGCAGTACTTC
CATEAGQGEGEQYF
>TRBJ1-2|few|TRBD1|TRBV12-3/TRBV12-4
TGTGCCAGCAGTTCTAGTGGGACAGGCAAATATGGCTACACCTTC
CASSSSGTGKYGYTF
>TRBJ1-2|NA|TRBD1|TRBV7-3
TGTGCCAGCAGCCCCAGGGGGCATAGGGATGGCTACACCTTC
CASSPRGHRDGYTF